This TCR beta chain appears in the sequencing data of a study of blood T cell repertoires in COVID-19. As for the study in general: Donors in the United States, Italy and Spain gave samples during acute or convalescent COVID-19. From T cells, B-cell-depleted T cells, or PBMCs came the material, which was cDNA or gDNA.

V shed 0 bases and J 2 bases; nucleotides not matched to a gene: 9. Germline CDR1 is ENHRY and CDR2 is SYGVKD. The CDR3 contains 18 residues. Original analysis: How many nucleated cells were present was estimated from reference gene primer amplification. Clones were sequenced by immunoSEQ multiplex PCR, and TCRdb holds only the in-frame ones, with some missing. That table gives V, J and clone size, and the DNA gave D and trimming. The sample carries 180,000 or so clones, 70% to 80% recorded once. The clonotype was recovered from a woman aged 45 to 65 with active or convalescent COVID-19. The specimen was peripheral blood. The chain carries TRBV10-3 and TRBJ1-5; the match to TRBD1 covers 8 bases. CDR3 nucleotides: TGTGCCATCAGTGAGTCGAGGGGACAGGTTGGTGGCAATCAGCCCCAGCATTTT. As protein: CAISESRGQVGGNQPQHF.